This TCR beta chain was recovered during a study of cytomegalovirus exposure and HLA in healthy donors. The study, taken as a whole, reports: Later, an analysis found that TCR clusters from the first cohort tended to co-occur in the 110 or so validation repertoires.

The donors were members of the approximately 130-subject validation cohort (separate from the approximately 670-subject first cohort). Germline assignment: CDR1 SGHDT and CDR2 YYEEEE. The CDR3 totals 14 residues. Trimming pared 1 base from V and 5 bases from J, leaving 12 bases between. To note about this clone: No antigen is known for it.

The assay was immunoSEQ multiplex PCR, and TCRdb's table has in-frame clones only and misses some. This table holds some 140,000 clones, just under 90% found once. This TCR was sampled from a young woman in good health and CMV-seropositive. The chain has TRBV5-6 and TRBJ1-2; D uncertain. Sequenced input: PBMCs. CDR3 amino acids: CASSLYTGSYGYTF. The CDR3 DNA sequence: TGTGCCAGCAGCTTGTACACCGGGTCTTATGGCTACACCTTC.